The rows below give T cell receptor beta chains drawn from one sample of a study of spatial heterogeneity in lung cancer. TCRdb re-derived calls from the 5' RACE reads in MiXCR, one entry per CDR3 protein. The sample lists about 24,000 distinct CDR3 sequences, about 3% seen once, with under 30% in the top ten. The sample consisted of PBMCs, taken at surgery. The receptors were gathered from a female donor with early-stage non-small cell lung cancer. CDR3s include the opening cysteine and the closing phenylalanine or tryptophan. Fields, in order: CDR3 protein, CDR3 DNA, V gene, J gene, CDR3 length, clone size, D gene. A D gene is named only where the DNA matches it firmly. Some rows mark clone size as missing; the rest say once, few, many or name a class of expanded clone.

CASSDRTVWNQPQHF,TGTGCCAGCAGTGATAGGACGGTGTGGAATCAGCCCCAGCATTTT,TRBV2,TRBJ1-5,15,many,-
CASSQDSGTQYF,TGTGCCAGCAGCCAGGACTCCGGTACGCAGTATTTT,TRBV9,TRBJ2-3,12,medium-sized,-
CASSEDRGPPIFYGYTF,TGTGCCAGCAGCGAAGACAGGGGCCCCCCTATTTTCTATGGCTACACCTTC,TRBV7-2,TRBJ1-2,17,medium-sized,TRBD1
CSAPSAREQFF,TGCAGTGCCCCGAGCGCCAGGGAGCAGTTCTTC,TRBV20-1,TRBJ2-1,11,many,-
CASFGGYNSPLHF,TGTGCCAGCTTTGGGGGCTATAATTCACCCCTCCACTTT,TRBV27,TRBJ1-6,13,many,-
CASSPPLGQGIDTQYF,TGTGCCAGCTCACCACCTTTGGGACAGGGCATAGATACGCAGTATTTT,TRBV18,TRBJ2-3,16,many,TRBD1
CASSPVGGWNSPLHF,TGTGCCAGCAGCCCCGTGGGGGGCTGGAATTCACCCCTCCACTTT,TRBV28,TRBJ1-6,15,many,-
CASSPRGRGETQYF,TGTGCCAGCAGTCCTCGCGGGAGGGGAGAGACCCAGTACTTC,TRBV27,TRBJ2-5,14,many,TRBD2
CASSLQGLVDPFSNQPQHF,TGTGCCAGCAGCCTGCAGGGACTTGTTGACCCCTTTAGCAATCAGCCCCAGCATTTT,TRBV28,TRBJ1-5,19,many,-
CASSKALSREGSYNEQFF,TGTGCCAGCAGCAAAGCGCTTTCGCGGGAGGGCTCCTACAATGAGCAGTTCTTC,TRBV21-1,TRBJ2-1,18,many,-
CASSLVQDTGELFF,TGTGCCAGCAGCTTGGTACAGGACACCGGGGAGCTGTTTTTT,TRBV5-4,TRBJ2-2,14,many,-
CASSLAISSNTGELFF,TGTGCCAGCAGCTTAGCGATTAGCAGTAACACCGGGGAGCTGTTTTTT,TRBV7-9,TRBJ2-2,16,many,-
CASSAGDLFNEQFF,TGTGCCAGCAGTGCGGGAGACCTTTTCAATGAGCAGTTCTTC,TRBV28,TRBJ2-1,14,many,TRBD2
CASSPSGVEGGYTF,TGTGCCAGCTCACCCTCGGGTGTGGAGGGCGGCTACACCTTC,TRBV18,TRBJ1-2,14,-,-
CASSPREGGAIYGYTF,TGTGCCAGCAGCCCCCGAGAAGGGGGAGCCATCTATGGCTACACCTTC,TRBV9,TRBJ1-2,16,many,-
CSARGLDEQFF,TGCAGTGCCCGAGGACTAGACGAGCAGTTCTTC,TRBV20-1,TRBJ2-1,11,-,TRBD2
CAWSRTHNEQFF,TGTGCCTGGAGTCGGACTCACAATGAGCAGTTCTTC,TRBV30,TRBJ2-1,12,many,-
CASSWIPTAESSYNSPLHF,TGTGCCAGCAGTTGGATCCCGACAGCGGAAAGCTCCTATAATTCACCCCTCCACTTT,TRBV6-2/TRBV6-3,TRBJ1-6,19,many,-
CASSPEQGATDTQYF,TGTGCCAGCTCACCGGAACAGGGGGCCACAGATACGCAGTATTTT,TRBV18,TRBJ2-3,15,many,TRBD1
CASSEVSGNTIYF,TGTGCCAGCAGCGAGGTGTCGGGAAACACCATATATTTT,TRBV11-2,TRBJ1-3,13,once,-
CSAPPRLAGTHNEQFF,TGCAGTGCTCCCCCCCGACTAGCGGGAACACACAATGAGCAGTTCTTC,TRBV20-1,TRBJ2-1,16,many,TRBD2
CASSYTGSYEQYF,TGTGCCAGCAGTTACACAGGGTCTTACGAGCAGTACTTC,TRBV6-5,TRBJ2-7,13,many,-
CSARDDTSGPGETQYF,TGCAGTGCTAGAGATGATACTAGCGGGCCGGGGGAGACCCAGTACTTC,TRBV20-1,TRBJ2-5,16,-,TRBD2
CASRVRGSGAFYEQYF,TGTGCCAGCAGAGTCCGGGGTAGCGGGGCCTTCTACGAGCAGTACTTC,TRBV27,TRBJ2-7,16,many,TRBD2
CASSPSASSYNEQFF,TGTGCCAGCAGCCCTAGCGCGAGCTCCTACAATGAGCAGTTCTTC,TRBV9,TRBJ2-1,15,many,-